A single sample is the source of the 10 T cell receptor beta chains below, sequenced in a study of shared clonotypes between healthy human individuals. TCRdb keeps only in-frame clones here, not all; method: immunoSEQ multiplex PCR. This table holds about 380,000 clones, about 96% found once. Sequencing used memory CD8+ T cells sorted from blood. Subset meaning: CD45RO+ cells pooled with CCR7-negative TemRA cells. The receptors were sampled from a man aged 25-40 years in good health.

This sequence joins TRBV5-1 and TRBJ2-2, with D uncertain. Trimming removed 4 bases at V and 3 bases at J, with 7 bases between. Germline V gives CDR1 SGHRS, CDR2 YFSETQ. The CDR3 loop spans 13 amino acids. The CDR3 loop reads CASSPTHTGELFF. CDR3 in DNA: TGCGCCAGCAGCCCAACTCACACCGGGGAGCTGTTTTTT.

The chain links TRBV20-1 to TRBJ2-1; D is unresolved. The CDR3 has 10 amino acids. Germline lookup yields CDR1 DFQATT and CDR2 SNEGSKA (reference sequence). V was trimmed by 5 bases and J by 8 bases, leaving 7 bases between them. The CDR3 DNA reads as TGCAGTGCTCTTCGGGATGAGCAGTTCTTC. Protein product: CSALRDEQFF.

The chain recombines TRBV19 with TRBJ2-1, with 12 bases that match TRBD2. This CDR3 region has 12 residues. V gave up 3 bases and J gave up 15 bases; unmatched junction bases: 3. CDR1 is LNHDA and CDR2 is SQIVND in the germline V gene (reference sequence). The CDR3 DNA reads TGTGCCAGTAGTATTCTAGCGGGAGGGCCGTTCTTC. Its protein is CASSILAGGPFF. Using reference TRBV19 and TRBJ2-1 for the parts outside the CDR3, the full variable domain is DGGITQSPKYLFRKEGQNVTLSCEQNLNHDAMYWYRQDPGQGLRLIYYSQIVNDFQKGDIAEGYSVSREKKESFPLTVTSAQKNPTAFYLCASSILAGGPFFGPGTRLTVL.

This chain joins TRBV28 and TRBJ2-7; D gene unclear. Germline V gene lookup returns CDR1 MDHEN and CDR2 SYDVKM. V dropped 3 bases and J dropped 1 base, with 25 bases sitting between them. The CDR3 has 19 residues. The CDR3 bases are TGTGCCAGCAGTTTGAGCCGATGGGGTGTCGGTTCCCATTCCTACGAGCAGTACTTC. As protein: CASSLSRWGVGSHSYEQYF.

V usage is TRBV7-9 and J usage is TRBJ2-5; D might be TRBD1 (6 bases). There are 16 residues in the CDR3. Germline lookup yields CDR1 SEHNR and CDR2 FQNEAQ (reference sequence). V was cut by 5 bases and J by 2 bases, with 18 bases left in between. The CDR3 DNA reads as TGTGCCAGCAGCATAAGGGCCACAGGGATACAAGAGACCCAGTACTTC. Translating it yields CASSIRATGIQETQYF.

The chain links TRBV6-6 to TRBJ2-7; D is unresolved. The V end was cut by 6 bases, the J end by 3 bases, with 18 bases between. The CDR3 extends over 15 amino acids. Germline assignment: CDR1 MNHNY and CDR2 SVGAGI (reference sequence). The CDR3 region is CASRPRVGPFYEQYF. The CDR3 DNA sequence: TGTGCCAGCAGACCTCGGGTAGGTCCTTTCTACGAGCAGTACTTC.

This rearrangement joins TRBV7-9 to TRBJ2-5; D gene uncertain. Trimming stripped 3 bases from V and 5 bases from J, with 10 bases between. CDR1 is SEHNR and CDR2 is FQNEAQ in the germline V gene (reference sequence). This CDR3 is 13 amino acids long. CDR3 nucleotides: TGTGCCAGCAGCTTTGTTGGTAAGGAGACCCAGTACTTC. Translation gives CASSFVGKETQYF.

This rearrangement joins TRBV6-5 to TRBJ2-2; no clear D gene. The V end was cut by 1 base, the J end by 4 bases, with 7 bases between. From germline, CDR1 is MNHEY and CDR2 SVGAGI. The CDR3 runs 14 residues. The CDR3, as DNA: TGTGCCAGCAGTTACTACGGCGTCACCGGGGAGCTGTTTTTT. It encodes CASSYYGVTGELFF.

The CDR3 DNA reads as TGTGCCAGCAGCCTAATCCCTAACGAGCAGTACTTC. This translates into CASSLIPNEQYF. The chain has TRBV11-2 and TRBJ2-7, with D unresolved. CDR1 is SGHAT and CDR2 is FQNNGV in the germline V gene. V dropped 5 bases and J dropped 5 bases, with 10 bases sitting between them. The CDR3 length is 12 residues.

This rearrangement joins TRBV27 to TRBJ2-1; 14 positions match TRBD2. Germline V gene data show CDR1 as MNHEY and CDR2 as SMNVEV (reference sequence). Germline trimming cut 2 bases from V and 6 bases from J; bases unmatched to any gene: 3. There are 16 residues in the CDR3. This CDR3 is CASSLRLAGGTNEQFF. The CDR3 region has the DNA TGTGCCAGCAGTTTACGACTAGCGGGAGGGACCAATGAGCAGTTCTTC.